Detailed here is one T cell receptor (beta chain). Sequencing used immunoSEQ multiplex PCR; TCRdb keeps in-frame clones, though not all of them. This sample yields about 220,000 clones, of which around 85% are seen a single time; more than 2% belongs to the top ten. While infection was still active, Seattle patients were enrolled and then followed longitudinally. The data are from a study of blood T cell repertoires in COVID-19. Overall study: The samples span acute and convalescent COVID-19 from the United States, Italy and Spain. Sources were T cells, B-cell-depleted T cells, or PBMCs; the material itself was cDNA or gDNA.

This TCR came from a woman in her seventies with COVID-19, enrolled during active disease. Sequenced material: peripheral blood.

The CDR3 DNA reads TGCAGTGCTACTCTTGAGGAGACCCAGTACTTC. As protein: CSATLEETQYF. The J gene is TRBJ2-5, the V gene TRBV20-1; D unresolved. CDR3 length: 11 residues. Germline V gene data show CDR1 as DFQATT and CDR2 as SNEGSKA (reference sequence). Trimming removed 4 bases at V and 5 bases at J, with 8 bases between.